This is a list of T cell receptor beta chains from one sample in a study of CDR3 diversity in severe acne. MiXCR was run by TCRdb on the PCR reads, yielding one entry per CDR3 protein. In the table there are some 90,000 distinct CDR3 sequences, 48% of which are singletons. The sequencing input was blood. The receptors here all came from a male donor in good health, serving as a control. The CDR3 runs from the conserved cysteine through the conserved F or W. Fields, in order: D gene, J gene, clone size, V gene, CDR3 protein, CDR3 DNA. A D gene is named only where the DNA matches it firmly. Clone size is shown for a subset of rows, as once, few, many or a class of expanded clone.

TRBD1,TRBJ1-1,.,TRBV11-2,CASKGTGDTEAFF,TGTGCCAGCAAGGGGACAGGGGACACTGAAGCTTTCTTT
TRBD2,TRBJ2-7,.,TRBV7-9,CASSPGTSGNLYEQYF,TGTGCCAGCAGCCCGGGGACTAGCGGGAACCTTTACGAGCAGTACTTC
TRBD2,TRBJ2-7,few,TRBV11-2,CASMKTSGIVEQYF,TGTGCCAGCATGAAGACTAGCGGGATTGTCGAGCAGTACTTC
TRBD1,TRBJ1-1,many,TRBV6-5,CASSRGTANTEAFF,TGTGCCAGCAGTCGTGGGACAGCCAACACTGAAGCTTTCTTT
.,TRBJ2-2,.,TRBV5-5,CASGALHTGELFF,TGTGCCAGCGGGGCCTTGCACACCGGGGAGCTGTTTTTT
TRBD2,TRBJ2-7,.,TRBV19,CASSHRQRENEQYF,TGTGCCAGCAGCCATAGGCAGCGGGAAAACGAGCAGTACTTC
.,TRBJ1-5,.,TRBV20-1,CSARGSGNQPQHF,TGCAGTGCTAGGGGGTCGGGCAATCAGCCCCAGCATTTT
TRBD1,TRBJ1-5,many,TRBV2,CATAGQGRAQHF,TGTGCCACAGCGGGACAGGGGCGAGCCCAGCATTTT
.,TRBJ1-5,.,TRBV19,CASSSQLGQPQHF,TGTGCCAGTAGTTCCCAATTGGGTCAGCCCCAGCATTTT
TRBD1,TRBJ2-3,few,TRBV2,CASRAGQGAGDTQYF,TGTGCCAGCAGGGCGGGACAGGGGGCAGGAGATACGCAGTATTTT
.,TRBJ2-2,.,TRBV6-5,CASSFTGSRAGELFF,TGTGCCAGCAGTTTCACCGGATCGCGGGCCGGGGAGCTGTTTTTT
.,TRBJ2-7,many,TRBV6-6,CASSEGRAYEQYF,TGTGCCAGCAGTGAGGGCAGGGCTTACGAGCAGTACTTC
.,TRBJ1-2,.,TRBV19,CASSISGTPNYGYTF,TGTGCCAGTAGTATATCGGGGACCCCTAACTATGGCTACACCTTC
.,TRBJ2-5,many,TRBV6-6,CAGCSPGETQYF,TGTGCCGGCTGTAGCCCGGGGGAGACCCAGTACTTC
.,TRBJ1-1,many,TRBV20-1,CSAREVVGGNTEAFF,TGCAGTGCTAGAGAGGTTGTCGGGGGAAACACTGAAGCTTTCTTT
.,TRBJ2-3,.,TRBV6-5,CASSLAPGEYNEQYF,TGTGCCAGCAGCTTAGCCCCGGGAGAATACAATGAGCAGTATTTT
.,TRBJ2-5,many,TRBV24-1,CATSDRGWTETQYF,TGTGCCACCAGTGATCGAGGGTGGACGGAGACCCAGTACTTC
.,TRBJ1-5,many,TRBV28,CASSMRLQPQHF,TGTGCCAGCAGTATGAGATTGCAGCCCCAGCATTTT
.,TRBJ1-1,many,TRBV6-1,CASSGGENTEAFF,TGTGCCAGCAGTGGAGGTGAGAACACTGAAGCTTTCTTT
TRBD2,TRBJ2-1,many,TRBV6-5,CASSYSTSGGYNEQFF,TGTGCCAGCAGTTACTCTACTAGCGGAGGTTACAATGAGCAGTTCTTC
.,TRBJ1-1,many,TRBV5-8,CASSLGLREMNTEAFF,TGTGCCAGCAGCTTGGGTTTAAGGGAAATGAACACTGAAGCTTTCTTT
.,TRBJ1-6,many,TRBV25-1,CASTPGEWSPLHF,TGTGCCAGCACCCCAGGGGAGTGGTCACCCCTCCACTTT
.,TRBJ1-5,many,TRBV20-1,CSALQPARGGNQPQHF,TGCAGTGCTCTTCAACCCGCTAGGGGTGGGAATCAGCCCCAGCATTTT
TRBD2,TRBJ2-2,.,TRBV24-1,CASRSSGANTEELFF,TGTGCCTCCAGAAGTAGCGGGGCGAACACCGAGGAGCTGTTTTTT
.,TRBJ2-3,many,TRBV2,CASTDTQYF,TGTGCCAGCACAGATACGCAGTATTTT
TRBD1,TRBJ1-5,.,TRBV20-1,CSAVKPTGANQPQHF,TGCAGTGCCGTTAAACCCACAGGGGCAAATCAGCCCCAGCATTTT
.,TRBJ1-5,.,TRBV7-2,CASSGQFDQPQHF,TGTGCCAGCAGCGGACAGTTCGATCAGCCCCAGCATTTT
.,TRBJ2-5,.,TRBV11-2,CASSPSRGQETQYF,TGTGCCAGCAGCCCCAGTAGGGGGCAAGAGACCCAGTACTTC